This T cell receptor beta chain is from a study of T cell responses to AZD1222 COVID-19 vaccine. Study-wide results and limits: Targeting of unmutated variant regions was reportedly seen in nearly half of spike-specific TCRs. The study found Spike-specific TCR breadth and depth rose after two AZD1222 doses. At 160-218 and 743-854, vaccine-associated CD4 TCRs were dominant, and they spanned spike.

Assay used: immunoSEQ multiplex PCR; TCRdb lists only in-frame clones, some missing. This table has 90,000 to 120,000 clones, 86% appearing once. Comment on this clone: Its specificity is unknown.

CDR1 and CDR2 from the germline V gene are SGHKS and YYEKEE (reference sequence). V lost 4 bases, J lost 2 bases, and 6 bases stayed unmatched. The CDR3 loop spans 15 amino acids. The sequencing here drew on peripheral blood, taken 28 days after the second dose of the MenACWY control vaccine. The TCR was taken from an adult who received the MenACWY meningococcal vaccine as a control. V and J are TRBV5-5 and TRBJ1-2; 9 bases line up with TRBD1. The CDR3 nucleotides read TGTGCCAGCAGCCGGGGACAGGGCAACAACTATGGCTACACCTTC. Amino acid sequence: CASSRGQGNNYGYTF.